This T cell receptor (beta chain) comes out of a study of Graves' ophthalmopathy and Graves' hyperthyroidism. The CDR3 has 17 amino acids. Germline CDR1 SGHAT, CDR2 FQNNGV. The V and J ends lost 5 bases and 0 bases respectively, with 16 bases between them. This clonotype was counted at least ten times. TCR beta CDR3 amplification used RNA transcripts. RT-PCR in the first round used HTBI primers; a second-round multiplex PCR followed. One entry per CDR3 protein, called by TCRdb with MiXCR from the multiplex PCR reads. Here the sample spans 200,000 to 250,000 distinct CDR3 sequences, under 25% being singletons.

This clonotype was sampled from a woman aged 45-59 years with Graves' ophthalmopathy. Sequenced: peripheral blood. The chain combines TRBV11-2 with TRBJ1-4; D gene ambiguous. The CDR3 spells CASSPRARGATNEKLFF. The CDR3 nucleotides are TGTGCCAGCAGCCCCCGCGCCCGGGGAGCAACTAATGAAAAACTGTTTTTT.